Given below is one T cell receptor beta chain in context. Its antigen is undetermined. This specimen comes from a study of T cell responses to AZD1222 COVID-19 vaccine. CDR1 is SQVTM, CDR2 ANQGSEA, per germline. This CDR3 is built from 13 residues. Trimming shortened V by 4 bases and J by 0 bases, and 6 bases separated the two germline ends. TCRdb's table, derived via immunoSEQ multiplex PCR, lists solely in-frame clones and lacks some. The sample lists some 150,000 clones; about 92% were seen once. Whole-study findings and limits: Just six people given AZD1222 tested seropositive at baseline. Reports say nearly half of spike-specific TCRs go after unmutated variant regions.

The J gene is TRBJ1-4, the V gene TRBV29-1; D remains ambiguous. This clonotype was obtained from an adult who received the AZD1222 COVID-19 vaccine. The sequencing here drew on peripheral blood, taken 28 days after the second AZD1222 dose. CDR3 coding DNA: TGCAGCGTTGTTAGGGCAACTAATGAAAAACTGTTTTTT. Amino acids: CSVVRATNEKLFF.